This T cell receptor beta chain was sequenced in a study of beta chain features in type 1 diabetes. Study as a whole: Cell yields, gender and age were comparable in patients and healthy donors. Sorted cells examined across all samples numbered 107,917,701.

Germline loops: CDR1 SSHAT, CDR2 FNYEAQ (reference sequence). The CDR3 extends over 14 amino acids. Concerning this clone itself: Its specificity is unknown. One end of the junction varies from germline; a read error may be responsible.

Notes on the study in general: cDNA sequencing could over-represent cells with high TCR expression. VDJ junctions in type 1 diabetes patients carried more deletions and fewer insertions. Moderate but significant shortening of TCRB CDR3s was recorded in all four CD4+ subsets from Type 1 diabetes patients.

All of the isolated RNA was reverse transcribed, so expressed TCRB transcripts were sequenced. Measured with immunoSEQ multiplex PCR; TCRdb has only the in-frame clones, and not every one. The sample carries about 390,000 clones, 9.5% to 10% recorded once. This TCR was sampled from a man aged 25-45 years with type 1 diabetes. V and J are TRBV7-7 and TRBJ2-3; 9 bases map to TRBD1. Sequenced sample: central memory CD4+ T cells from blood. CDR3 residues: CASSPQGATDTQYF. DNA of the CDR3: TGTGCTAGCAGCCCACAGGGGGCAACAGATACGCAGTATTTT.